These 12 T cell receptor beta chains were sequenced from one sample in a study of CXCR3-negative and CXCR3-positive naive CD8 T cells. UMI-labeled 5' RACE TRB cDNA libraries were prepared from the cells. From the 5' RACE reads, TCRdb lists one entry per CDR3 protein and no DNA. The table lists 30,000 to 40,000 distinct CDR3 sequences, with approximately 14% in the top ten. The sequenced material came from memory CD8+ T cells from blood. These receptors all stem from a human donor in good health. Some clones in this sample may be carry-over from other donors' samples.

The chain joins TRBV2 to TRBJ2-5; the TCRdb call, TRBD1, lacks DNA for checking. The CDR3 contains 15 residues. CDR1 SNHLY and CDR2 FYNNEI come from the germline V gene. The CDR3 spells CASSEATPTQETQYF.

The J gene is TRBJ2-1, the V gene TRBV9; TCRdb proposes TRBD2, but this gene call is untestable without DNA. The V gene's germline CDR1 is SGDLS and CDR2 YYNGEE. The CDR3 is 17 residues long. CDR3 sequence reads: CASSGFGDKGLYNEQFF. The full variable domain, rest sourced from reference TRBV9 and TRBJ2-1, is DSGVTQTPKHLITATGQRVTLRCSPRSGDLSVYWYQQSLDQGLQFLIQYYNGEERAKGNILERFSAQQFPDLHSELNLSSLELGDSALYFCASSGFGDKGLYNEQFFGPGTRLTVL.

V usage is TRBV25-1 and J usage is TRBJ2-1; TCRdb proposes TRBD2, but this gene call is untestable without DNA. CDR1 MGHDK and CDR2 SYGVNS come from the germline V gene. The CDR3 loop spans 18 amino acids. The CDR3 sequence: CASSGGTSGVYSYNEQFF. Complete variable domain (other parts from reference TRBV25-1 and TRBJ2-1): EADIYQTPRYLVIGTGKKITLECSQTMGHDKMYWYQQDPGMELHLIHYSYGVNSTEKGDLSSESTVSRIRTEHFPLTLESARPSHTSQYLCASSGGTSGVYSYNEQFFGPGTRLTVL.

The chain couples TRBV7-3 to TRBJ2-7. Looked up from germline, CDR1 is SGHTA and CDR2 is FQGTGA. The CDR3 runs 14 residues. This CDR3 reads CASSSLSGPYEQYF. The full variable domain, in which reference TRBV7-3 and TRBJ2-7 provide the parts outside the CDR3, is GAGVSQTPSNKVTEKGKYVELRCDPISGHTALYWYRQSLGQGPEFLIYFQGTGAADDSGLPNDRFFAVRPEGSVSTLKIQRTERGDSAVYLCASSSLSGPYEQYFGPGTRLTVT.

The chain uses TRBV12-3 or TRBV12-4 and TRBJ2-1; TCRdb outputs TRBD2, but without DNA this stays unchecked. The CDR3 is 20 residues long. CDR3: CASSFHWEDGKIISYNEQFF.

The chain uses TRBV20-1 and TRBJ1-5. CDR1 and CDR2 from the germline V gene are DFQATT and SNEGSKA (reference sequence). The CDR3 totals 16 residues. The CDR3 spells CSASQWPKTSNQPQHF.

V usage is TRBV6-4 and J usage is TRBJ2-3; TCRdb indicates TRBD1, and absent DNA this call remains unverified. Per germline, CDR1 MRHNA and CDR2 SNTAGT. The CDR3 has 14 amino acids. The CDR3: CASSPGTGEDTQYF.

This chain uses TRBV10-2 with TRBJ2-2; TCRdb names TRBD2, which stays unverified in the absence of DNA. The CDR3 is made up of 15 amino acids. From germline, CDR1 is WSHSY and CDR2 SAAADI. CDR3 sequence: CASEGTSGYTGELFF.

This rearrangement joins TRBV11-2 to TRBJ2-7. This CDR3 has 14 amino acids. In germline, CDR1 is SGHAT, CDR2 FQNNGV. The CDR3 region is CASSLIYSSYEQYF. Full variable domain (outside the CDR3, taken from reference TRBV11-2 and TRBJ2-7): EAGVAQSPRYKIIEKRQSVAFWCNPISGHATLYWYQQILGQGPKLLIQFQNNGVVDDSQLPKDRFSAERLKGVDSTLKIQPAKLEDSAVYLCASSLIYSSYEQYFGPGTRLTVT.

V usage is TRBV6-5 and J usage is TRBJ2-3; TCRdb calls TRBD2, which cannot be checked without DNA. The CDR3 contains 16 residues. Germline assignment: CDR1 MNHEY and CDR2 SVGAGI. The CDR3 loop is CASSQRLAGVLWTQYF.

The gene calls are TRBV5-1 and TRBJ2-1; TCRdb's assignment of TRBD2 cannot be checked, as there is no DNA. CDR1 and CDR2 (germline): SGHRS, YFSETQ. The CDR3 has 15 residues. The CDR3 sequence: CASRLGQGVGNEQFF.

The gene calls are TRBV7-9 and TRBJ2-2; TCRdb names TRBD2, which stays unverified in the absence of DNA. The CDR3 spans 16 residues. CDR1 is SEHNR and CDR2 is FQNEAQ in the germline V gene (reference sequence). This CDR3 reads CASSTPLVGGTGELFF.